This T cell receptor beta chain was recorded in a study of CD8 T cells in Susac syndrome. Notes on the study in general: The study recognized that the number of individuals in its TCR sequencing and HLA analysis was relatively small.

V gave up 7 bases and J gave up 0 bases, with 25 bases separating them. The CDR3 contains 20 residues. Sequencing of TCR beta covered CD8+ and CD4+ T cells obtained from blood. While CD8+ and CD4+ T cells were isolated negatively, TEMRA cells were enriched by FACS. As to this clonotype: Its specificity is unknown.

With random hexamers, reverse transcription was performed on about 0.5 to 1 ug of RNA. A multiplex approach, immunoSEQ multiplex PCR, amplified TCR beta CDR3 across 54 Vbeta and 13 Jbeta. TCRdb reanalysed the immunoSEQ multiplex PCR reads using MiXCR and keeps one entry per CDR3 protein. The table includes around 140,000 distinct CDR3 sequences, 65% to 90% detected once. The source is a human donor with multiple sclerosis. The sample taken for sequencing was CD8+ T cells from PBMCs. The rearrangement uses TRBV12-3 or TRBV12-4 and TRBJ1-6; D unresolved. The CDR3 loop reads CASTGPQILPTSSYNSPLHF. DNA for the CDR3: TGTGCCAGCACCGGACCCCAAATATTGCCCACGAGCTCCTATAATTCACCCCTCCACTTT.